This T cell receptor (beta chain) was identified during a study of OX40 agonist ivuxolimab in advanced cancers. Overall study: Ivuxolimab, an antibody that agonizes OX40 (CD134), was administered to the patients. A male proportion of about 84% was recorded, with mean age around 64 years and range roughly 20 to 85. Of the patients, three showed partial responses, one with hepatocellular carcinoma and two with cutaneous melanoma.

The table came from immunoSEQ multiplex PCR; TCRdb's copy has only in-frame clones and leaves some out. The sample contains approximately 74,000 clones, over 80% of which appear only once. With respect to this clone: Its matching antigen is unknown.

Findings and limits, study-wide: Mean expanded clone counts were higher in CD8+ than CD4+ T cells.

Source: CD4+ or CD8+ T cells sorted from blood, taken in a trial of the OX40 agonist ivuxolimab. The TCR originated in an adult with an advanced solid tumor such as melanoma, head and neck, liver or kidney cancer.

The chain's CDR3 is CASSLRGQVLQHF. CDR3 in DNA: TGTGCCAGCAGTTTAAGGGGGCAGGTCCTCCAGCATTTT. The V and J genes are TRBV27 and TRBJ1-5, with 7 bases lining up with TRBD1. CDR1 is MNHEY and CDR2 is SMNVEV in the germline V gene (reference sequence). The CDR3 runs to 13 residues. With V trimmed by 2 bases and J by 12 bases, 7 bases remained unmatched.